The 9 T cell receptor beta chains reported below all come from one sample, sequenced in a study of cytomegalovirus exposure and HLA in healthy donors. Use of 60 Vbeta and 13 Jbeta primers characterized the PCR. The data were produced by immunoSEQ multiplex PCR, yet TCRdb's version contains in-frame clones alone and is incomplete. In the table there are 150,000 or so clones, more than 60% of which are singletons. The specimen sequenced was PBMCs. The receptors here all came from a female donor in good health and CMV-seronegative.

The J gene is TRBJ1-2, the V gene TRBV7-9, with 10 bases that match TRBD1. Unmatched junction bases numbered 5, after V lost 5 bases and J lost 8 bases. The CDR3 length is 13 residues. In germline, CDR1 is SEHNR, CDR2 FQNEAQ (reference sequence). Here the CDR3 reads CASSKDRGRGYTF. The DNA for the CDR3 is TGTGCCAGCAGCAAAGACAGGGGGCGCGGCTACACCTTC.

In this sample, this clone turned up a few times. This sequence joins TRBV6-6 and TRBJ1-2; D gene uncertain. Germline CDR1 MNHNY, CDR2 SVGAGI (reference sequence). V was trimmed by 5 bases and J by 0 bases, leaving 7 bases between them. The CDR3 totals 13 residues. CDR3 region: CASSGDANYGYTF. CDR3 in DNA: TGTGCCAGCAGTGGAGATGCTAACTATGGCTACACCTTC.

In its sample, this clone was seen a few times. The V gene is TRBV29-1, the J gene TRBJ2-1; 8 bases agree with TRBD2. The CDR3 contains 15 residues. V was clipped by 4 bases and J by 6 bases; unmatched bases: 11. Germline loops: CDR1 SQVTM, CDR2 ANQGSEA. For the CDR3, the DNA is TGCAGCGTTGGGACCAACGGGAGGGCCGGCAATGAGCAGTTCTTC. Translation: CSVGTNGRAGNEQFF.

This clone was counted ten times or more. The rearrangement links TRBV5-4 to TRBJ1-2; TRBD1 matches at 11 bases. Germline values: CDR1 SGHNT, CDR2 YYREEE (reference sequence). Trimming at V came to 4 bases and at J to 4 bases, leaving 6 bases not matched to a gene. The CDR3 consists of 15 residues. CDR3 coding DNA: TGTGCCAGCAGCGGACAGGGGGCGGGTGGCTATGGCTACACCTTC. Translating it yields CASSGQGAGGYGYTF. The whole variable domain, filled in from reference TRBV5-4 and TRBJ1-2, reads ETGVTQSPTHLIKTRGQQVTLRCSSQSGHNTVSWYQQALGQGPQFIFQYYREEENGRGNFPPRFSGLQFPNYSSELNVNALELDDSALYLCASSGQGAGGYGYTFGSGTRLTVV.

This clone showed up just a few times. This chain uses TRBV27 with TRBJ1-2, with D possibly TRBD1 on 5 matching bases. Trimming cost V 0 bases and J 4 bases, with 12 bases left between them. This CDR3 contains 15 residues. The germline V gene encodes CDR1 MNHEY and CDR2 SMNVEV (reference sequence). The CDR3 bases are TGTGCCAGCAGTTTATCCCCAGGGCTCGGCTATGGCTACACCTTC. Its translation is CASSLSPGLGYGYTF.

The chain is built from TRBV19 and TRBJ1-3; no definite D call. Trimming took 3 bases from V and 8 from J, leaving 5 bases between them. In germline, CDR1 is LNHDA, CDR2 SQIVND (reference sequence). This CDR3 is 11 amino acids long. The chain's CDR3 is CASSISDTIYF. CDR3 nucleotide sequence: TGTGCCAGTAGTATTTCGGACACCATATATTTT.

Here the CDR3 reads CASLVQGVYEQYF. The DNA for the CDR3 is TGTGCCAGCTTGGTACAGGGCGTCTACGAGCAGTACTTC. V usage is TRBV6-1 and J usage is TRBJ2-7; a possible D gene is TRBD1 (6 bases). The CDR3 is made up of 13 amino acids. Germline-derived CDR1 and CDR2 are MNHNS and SASEGT. Trimming removed 8 bases from V and 3 bases from J, with 14 bases in between.

The genes are TRBV10-2 and TRBJ2-7, with D tentatively TRBD2 (7 bases). Germline V gene sequence: CDR1 WSHSY, CDR2 SAAADI. CDR3 size: 17 residues. V lost 5 bases and J 5 bases, leaving 25 bases between the germline ends. CDR3 bases: TGCGCCAGCAGTAAAGGCGTAGGCGGGGGCCTAACGAACGAGCAGTACTTC. Its protein product is CASSKGVGGGLTNEQYF.

The chain joins TRBV11-2 to TRBJ2-7, with D possibly matching TRBD1 (6 bases). Trimming removed 2 bases at V and 2 bases at J, with 13 bases between. CDR3 length: 15 residues. Per germline, CDR1 SGHAT and CDR2 FQNNGV. The CDR3 DNA reads TGTGCCAGCAGCTTACGGACAGACGTAACCTACGAGCAGTACTTC. Protein: CASSLRTDVTYEQYF.